This TCR beta chain derives from a study of shared clonotypes between healthy human individuals. Study outcomes and limitations: Clonotypes which were not shared had lower generation probabilities than clonotypes that all four donors shared.

Profiling relied on immunoSEQ multiplex PCR, and the TCRdb table lists in-frame clones only, not all of them. The table has 550,000 to 700,000 clones, 73% seen once. This clone came up once. Its antigen remains unidentified. There are 14 residues in the CDR3. CDR1 is GTSNPN and CDR2 is SVGIG in the germline V gene (reference sequence). V lost 1 base and J lost 5; bases outside the gene matches: 5. The specimen was memory CD4+ T cells sorted from blood. Subset here: CD45RA-negative fraction. The V and J genes are TRBV30 and TRBJ2-1; 7 bases agree with TRBD1. The receptor was isolated from a young woman in good health. The CDR3 reads CAWSEDRAHNEQFF. The CDR3 region has the DNA TGTGCCTGGAGTGAAGACAGGGCCCACAATGAGCAGTTCTTC. The full variable domain, rest sourced from reference TRBV30 and TRBJ2-1, is SQTIHQWPATLVQPVGSPLSLECTVEGTSNPNLYWYRQAAGRGLQLLFYSVGIGQISSEVPQNLSASRPQDRQFILSSKKLLLSDSGFYLCAWSEDRAHNEQFFGPGTRLTVL.